Listed here are 29 T cell receptor beta chains from one sample, sequenced in a study of blood T cell repertoires in COVID-19. The table came from immunoSEQ multiplex PCR; TCRdb's copy has only in-frame clones and leaves some out. The sample includes nearly 350,000 clones, over 75% seen only once; the top ten take 1%. The sample taken for sequencing was PBMCs or T cells enriched from blood (not recorded which). The receptors come from a woman in her 30s who had recovered from COVID-19.

This clone was found once. The rearrangement links TRBV10-1 to TRBJ1-5, with a possible D match to TRBD1 (5 bases). Germline CDR1 reads WNHNN; CDR2 reads SYGVQD (reference sequence). The CDR3 spans 15 residues. The V end lost 5 bases, the J end lost 1 base, and 12 bases lay between the germline ends. CDR3 residues: CASSPGGVSNQPQHF. CDR3 coding DNA: TGCGCCAGCAGTCCGGGGGGTGTGAGCAATCAGCCCCAGCATTTT.

Only one count was recorded for this clone. The rearrangement uses TRBV2 and TRBJ2-1, with 7 bases fitting TRBD1. The germline gives CDR1 SNHLY, CDR2 FYNNEI. The CDR3 is 13 amino acids. J gave up 2 bases and V 9 bases, and 4 bases lay outside the gene matches. The CDR3: CASRQGPYNEQFF. The CDR3 DNA reads as TGTGCCAGTAGACAGGGTCCCTACAATGAGCAGTTCTTC.

This clone was recorded many times. The identical CDR3 is also encoded by other nucleotide sequences in the sample. The chain has TRBV11-2 and TRBJ2-2; D perhaps matches TRBD2 (6 bases). This CDR3 is 12 amino acids long. Per the germline V gene, CDR1 is SGHAT and CDR2 is FQNNGV. Trimming removed 5 bases at V and 7 bases at J, with 8 bases between. The CDR3 spells CASSPGGGELFF. The CDR3 nucleotides read TGTGCCAGCAGCCCCGGGGGCGGGGAGCTGTTTTTT. The full variable domain, completed using reference TRBV11-2 and TRBJ2-2, is EAGVAQSPRYKIIEKRQSVAFWCNPISGHATLYWYQQILGQGPKLLIQFQNNGVVDDSQLPKDRFSAERLKGVDSTLKIQPAKLEDSAVYLCASSPGGGELFFGEGSRLTVL.

V usage is TRBV19 and J usage is TRBJ1-2; D is perhaps TRBD1 (5 bases). With 9 bases removed from V and 1 base from J, the gap between germline ends came to 15 bases. Germline V CDR1 and CDR2: LNHDA, SQIVND (reference sequence). The CDR3 length is 14 residues. The CDR3 spells CASSTETHNYGYTF. CDR3 coding DNA: TGTGCCAGCTCGACAGAAACTCATAACTATGGCTACACCTTC.

The chain recombines TRBV29-1 with TRBJ1-3; weak D call: TRBD1 (6 bases). V gave up 6 bases and J gave up 2 bases, with 20 bases separating them. This CDR3 has 16 residues. Germline values: CDR1 SQVTM, CDR2 ANQGSEA. CDR3 nucleotides: TGCAGCGTCACCGCCGGGGGGCTAACTACTGGAAACACCATATATTTT. Translating gives CSVTAGGLTTGNTIYF.

The chain is built from TRBV6-1 and TRBJ1-6, with 7 bases fitting TRBD1. Trimming cost V 3 bases and J 7 bases; bases outside gene matches: 6. This CDR3 region has 15 residues. In germline, CDR1 is MNHNS, CDR2 SASEGT. The CDR3 region is CASSERDRSNSPLHF. Written as DNA, the CDR3 is TGTGCCAGCAGTGAGAGGGACAGATCAAATTCACCCCTCCACTTT.

In its sample, this clone was seen a few times. This rearrangement joins TRBV11-2 to TRBJ1-1, with D perhaps matching TRBD1 (6 bases). In germline, CDR1 is SGHAT, CDR2 FQNNGV. V lost 4 bases to trimming and J lost 8 bases, with 14 bases between them. This CDR3 has 13 amino acids. CDR3 in amino acids: CASSYGQLSEAFF. For the CDR3, the DNA is TGTGCCAGCAGCTACGGACAGCTATCCGAAGCTTTCTTT.

This chain joins TRBV27 and TRBJ2-6; possibly TRBD1 for D (6 bases). V was shortened by 2 bases and J by 4 bases, with 12 bases between the two germline ends. This CDR3 has 16 residues. Germline-derived CDR1 and CDR2 are MNHEY and SMNVEV (reference sequence). Here the CDR3 reads CASSLRGGAGANVLTF. For the CDR3, the DNA is TGTGCCAGCAGTTTACGTGGGGGCGCGGGGGCCAACGTCCTGACTTTC.

The chain combines TRBV6-5 with TRBJ1-5, with 10 bases lining up with TRBD1. The ends lost 7 bases at V and 5 bases at J; junction bases unmatched: 5. Germline CDR1 MNHEY, CDR2 SVGAGI. There are 14 residues in the CDR3. The CDR3 DNA reads as TGTGCCAGCAAGGGACAGGGGCTCTATCAGCCCCAGCATTTT. Translation: CASKGQGLYQPQHF.

This clone was detected only once. The rearrangement joins TRBV3-1 (or the pseudogene TRBV3-2) to TRBJ2-3, with TRBD2 matching 8 bases. The V and J ends lost 4 bases and 5 bases, in that order; junction bases with no gene match: 5. CDR1 is LGHDT and CDR2 is YNNKEL in the germline V gene (reference sequence). The CDR3 totals 14 residues. CDR3 region: CASSRSGAIDTQYF. The CDR3 bases are TGTGCCAGCAGCCGTAGCGGGGCGATAGATACGCAGTATTTT.

The gene calls are TRBV9 and TRBJ1-4, with D perhaps matching TRBD1 (6 bases). This CDR3 spans 14 amino acids. Germline CDR1 reads SGDLS; CDR2 reads YYNGEE. V was shortened by 4 bases and J by 3 bases, with 10 bases between the two germline ends. The CDR3: CASSPWGPNEKLFF. The CDR3 region has the DNA TGTGCCAGCAGCCCGTGGGGGCCTAATGAAAAACTGTTTTTT.

The chain links TRBV10-1 to TRBJ1-2; D not certain. V was cut by 0 bases and J by 5 bases, with 13 bases left in between. Germline lookup yields CDR1 WNHNN and CDR2 SYGVQD (reference sequence). This CDR3 spans 15 amino acids. CDR3 in DNA: TGCGCCAGCAGTGAGTCAATGAGGCAGCCATATGGCTACACCTTC. Translating it yields CASSESMRQPYGYTF.

This CDR3 is CASSYRGSYNEQFF. CDR3 DNA sequence: TGTGCCAGTAGCTACAGGGGCTCCTACAATGAGCAGTTCTTC. The chain employs TRBV19 and TRBJ2-1; the match to TRBD1 covers 7 bases. V lost 6 bases and J lost 0; bases outside the gene matches: 2. The CDR3 totals 14 residues. Germline V gives CDR1 LNHDA, CDR2 SQIVND (reference sequence).

This clone was seen a few times. The chain links TRBV30 to TRBJ1-1; unclear D gene. The length of the CDR3 is 16 residues. With 0 bases removed from V and 1 base from J, the gap between germline ends came to 15 bases. Germline V gene data show CDR1 as GTSNPN and CDR2 as SVGIG (reference sequence). The CDR3 reads CAWSVRLEGRNTEAFF. Written as DNA, the CDR3 is TGTGCCTGGAGTGTACGCTTGGAGGGCCGGAACACTGAAGCTTTCTTT.

The gene calls are TRBV5-1 and TRBJ2-7; TRBD1 agrees at 7 bases. There are 14 residues in the CDR3. Germline V gene lookup returns CDR1 SGHRS and CDR2 YFSETQ. Trimming at V came to 4 bases and at J to 2 bases, leaving 6 bases not matched to a gene. The CDR3 DNA reads as TGCGCCAGCAGCCGGGACAGTACGACCTACGAGCAGTACTTC. Amino acid sequence: CASSRDSTTYEQYF.

The chain couples TRBV9 to TRBJ2-5; perhaps TRBD2 as D (5 bases). CDR1 SGDLS and CDR2 YYNGEE come from the germline V gene. Trimming took 0 bases from V and 3 from J, leaving 15 bases between them. This CDR3 spans 16 amino acids. In DNA form, the CDR3 reads TGTGCCAGCAGCGTAGGCCAATTAGGAGGAGAAGAGACCCAGTACTTC. Translating gives CASSVGQLGGEETQYF.

The chain has TRBV10-3 and TRBJ1-5; 7 bases align to TRBD1. The CDR3 sequence is 13 residues long. After removal of 11 bases from V and 7 bases from J, the junction contained 11 bases not matched to a gene. Looked up from germline, CDR1 is ENHRY and CDR2 is SYGVKD. For the CDR3, the DNA is TGTGCCGCAGCCGAGGGGGCAAGACAGCCCCAGCATTTT. Translated: CAAAEGARQPQHF.

The chain carries TRBV3-1 (or the pseudogene TRBV3-2) and TRBJ2-4; the D gene is possibly TRBD2 (7 bases). CDR1 is LGHDT, CDR2 YNNKEL, per germline (reference sequence). Trimming pared 4 bases from V and 4 bases from J, leaving 23 bases between. This CDR3 has 18 residues. CDR3 in amino acids: CASSRRTVLGGRKNIQYF. CDR3 nucleotide sequence: TGTGCCAGCAGCCGACGGACCGTGTTGGGGGGGCGAAAAAACATTCAGTACTTC.

This clone was recorded once. The genes are TRBV14 and TRBJ2-3; no clear D. The CDR3 has 13 amino acids. Per germline, CDR1 SGHDN and CDR2 FVKESK. The V gene lost 1 base and the J gene lost 6 bases, with 8 bases spanning the gap. The CDR3 nucleotides are TGTGCCAGCAGCCAAGGAGCCTCGGATACGCAGTATTTT. It codes for CASSQGASDTQYF.

With respect to this clone: This CDR3 is also generated by other DNA sequences in the sample. The rearrangement uses TRBV30 and TRBJ1-5, with 9 bases lining up with TRBD1. Trimming at V came to 2 bases and at J to 5 bases, leaving 1 base not matched to a gene. The CDR3 extends over 13 amino acids. The germline V gene encodes CDR1 GTSNPN and CDR2 SVGIG (reference sequence). The CDR3 is CAWSTGGDQPQHF. CDR3 coding DNA: TGTGCCTGGAGTACAGGGGGCGATCAGCCCCAGCATTTT. Complete variable domain (other parts from reference TRBV30 and TRBJ1-5): SQTIHQWPATLVQPVGSPLSLECTVEGTSNPNLYWYRQAAGRGLQLLFYSVGIGQISSEVPQNLSASRPQDRQFILSSKKLLLSDSGFYLCAWSTGGDQPQHFGDGTRLSIL.

This clone came up a few times. V gene TRBV4-1 combines with J gene TRBJ1-2; D gene unclear. V lost 1 base and J lost 3, with 15 bases in between. This CDR3 spans 16 amino acids. CDR1 is MGHRA, CDR2 YSYEKL, per germline. CDR3 nucleotides: TGCGCCAGCAGCCAAGGGGAGATCGGCTTATACTATGGCTACACCTTC. Its protein product is CASSQGEIGLYYGYTF.

The genes are TRBV19 and TRBJ2-3; perhaps TRBD2 as D (7 bases). Germline CDR1 reads LNHDA; CDR2 reads SQIVND (reference sequence). The CDR3 sequence is 15 residues long. V was pared by 5 bases and J by 1 base, with 13 bases between. The chain's CDR3 is CASSGGGARTDTQYF. The CDR3 coding sequence is TGTGCCAGTAGTGGTGGGGGGGCACGCACAGATACGCAGTATTTT.

In this sample, this clone turned up once. The chain links TRBV28 to TRBJ1-1; TRBD1 aligns across 7 bases. This CDR3 spans 11 amino acids. J gave up 11 bases and V 5 bases, and 5 bases lay outside the gene matches. Germline loops: CDR1 MDHEN, CDR2 SYDVKM. CDR3 nucleotide sequence: TGTGCCAGCAGTATGACAGGGCGGGCTTTCTTT. Amino acids: CASSMTGRAFF.

V gene TRBV3-1 (or the pseudogene TRBV3-2) combines with J gene TRBJ1-2, with D possibly being TRBD1 (5 bases). The length of the CDR3 is 15 residues. The germline gives CDR1 LGHDT, CDR2 YNNKEL (reference sequence). The germline V and J ends were trimmed by 0 bases and 4 bases, with 12 bases remaining between them. The CDR3 DNA follows: TGTGCCAGCAGCCAAGAACGGACATCGCGCTATGGCTACACCTTC. It is translated as CASSQERTSRYGYTF.

Note on this clone: Compared with germline, one end of the junction differs, possibly owing to a read error. The chain carries TRBV7-6 and TRBJ2-3; 8 bases agree with TRBD1. Germline V gives CDR1 SGHVS, CDR2 FNYEAQ. This CDR3 spans 18 amino acids. DNA for the CDR3: TGTGCCAGCAGCTTAGCGCGCCAGGGGGCCTCAAGCATAGATACGCAGTATTTT. It translates to CASSLARQGASSIDTQYF.

The chain combines TRBV4-1 with TRBJ1-6, with TRBD1 as a possible D gene (6 bases). Trimming left V 2 bases short and J 0 bases short, with 17 bases between. Germline V lookup: CDR1 MGHRA, CDR2 YSYEKL. There are 19 residues in the CDR3. The CDR3 sequence: CASSQTGTWGSSYNSPLHF. The DNA for the CDR3 is TGCGCCAGCAGCCAAACAGGGACCTGGGGGAGCTCCTATAATTCACCCCTCCACTTT.

The chain recombines TRBV9 with TRBJ1-5; the D gene is possibly TRBD1 (5 bases). Trimming shortened V by 4 bases and J by 2 bases, and 13 bases separated the two germline ends. The CDR3 is made up of 15 amino acids. Germline V gives CDR1 SGDLS, CDR2 YYNGEE. CDR3 DNA sequence: TGTGCCAGCAGCCCCAGGGTGGATGGCAATCAGCCCCAGCATTTT. Translation: CASSPRVDGNQPQHF.

The CDR3 coding sequence is TGTGCCAGCAGCTTAGGGACAGGGGTCAATCAGCCCCAGCATTTT. Translated, it gives CASSLGTGVNQPQHF. This rearrangement joins TRBV7-9 to TRBJ1-5, with 9 bases aligning to TRBD1. Losses at the gene ends were 1 base for V and 3 bases for J; bases not matched to a gene: 1. This CDR3 has 15 residues. From germline, CDR1 is SEHNR and CDR2 FQNEAQ (reference sequence).

The chain employs TRBV27 and TRBJ1-4, with 7 bases matching TRBD1. The V gene's germline CDR1 is MNHEY and CDR2 SMNVEV (reference sequence). J gave up 11 bases and V 5 bases, and 8 bases lay outside the gene matches. The CDR3 consists of 13 residues. The CDR3 DNA reads TGTGCCAGCAGTCCCGGACAGGTTTGGAAACTGTTTTTT. This sequence encodes CASSPGQVWKLFF.